This T cell receptor (beta chain) was profiled in a study of shared clonotypes between healthy human individuals. Findings and caveats of the study: Among four donors, about 5% of naive CD4 clonotypes were found in common. Sequencing of the sorted subsets was shown by rarefaction to be incomplete despite large depth.

The CDR3 is 13 amino acids. V lost 2 bases and J 2 bases, leaving 9 bases between the germline ends. The germline V gene has CDR1 SQVTM and CDR2 ANQGSEA. Note on this clone: What it recognizes is unknown.

Naive CD8 populations comprised CD45RO-negative cells positively selected for CCR7, excluding terminally differentiated effector memory CD45RA+ cells. Recent vaccinations or acute infections were absent in the healthy HIV-negative adult donors. Each donor was a Caucasian adult residing in Nashville, Tennessee. The table came from immunoSEQ multiplex PCR; TCRdb's copy has only in-frame clones and leaves some out. The sample lists about 2.1 million clones, 93% seen once, with about 1.7% in the top ten. The sample taken for sequencing was naive CD8+ T cells from PBMCs. This clonotype originated in a man younger than 35 in good health. Some clones in this sample may be carry-over from other donors' samples. This rearrangement joins TRBV29-1 to TRBJ2-5; a possible D gene is TRBD1 (5 bases). The CDR3 DNA reads TGCAGCGTTGAAAGGGCAGGGCAAGAGACCCAGTACTTC. Amino acids: CSVERAGQETQYF.